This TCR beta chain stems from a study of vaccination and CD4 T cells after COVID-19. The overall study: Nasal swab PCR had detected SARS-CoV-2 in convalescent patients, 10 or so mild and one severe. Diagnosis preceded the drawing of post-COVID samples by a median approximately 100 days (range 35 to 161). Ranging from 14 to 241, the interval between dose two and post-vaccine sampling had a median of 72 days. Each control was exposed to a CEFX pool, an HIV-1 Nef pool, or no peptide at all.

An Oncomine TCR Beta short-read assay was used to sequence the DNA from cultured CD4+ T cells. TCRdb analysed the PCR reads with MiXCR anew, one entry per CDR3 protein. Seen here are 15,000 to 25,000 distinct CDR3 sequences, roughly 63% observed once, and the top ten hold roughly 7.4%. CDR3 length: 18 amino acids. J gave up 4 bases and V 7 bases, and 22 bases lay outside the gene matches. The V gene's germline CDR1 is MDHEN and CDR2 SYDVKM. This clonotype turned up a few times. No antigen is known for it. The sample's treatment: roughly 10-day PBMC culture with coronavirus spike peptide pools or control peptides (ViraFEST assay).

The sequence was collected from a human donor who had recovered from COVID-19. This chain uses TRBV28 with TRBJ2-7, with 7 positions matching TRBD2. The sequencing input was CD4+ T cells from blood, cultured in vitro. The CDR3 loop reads CASTYPGLPRAEYYEQYF. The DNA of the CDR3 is TGTGCCAGCACGTATCCGGGACTACCCCGCGCAGAATATTACGAGCAGTACTTC.